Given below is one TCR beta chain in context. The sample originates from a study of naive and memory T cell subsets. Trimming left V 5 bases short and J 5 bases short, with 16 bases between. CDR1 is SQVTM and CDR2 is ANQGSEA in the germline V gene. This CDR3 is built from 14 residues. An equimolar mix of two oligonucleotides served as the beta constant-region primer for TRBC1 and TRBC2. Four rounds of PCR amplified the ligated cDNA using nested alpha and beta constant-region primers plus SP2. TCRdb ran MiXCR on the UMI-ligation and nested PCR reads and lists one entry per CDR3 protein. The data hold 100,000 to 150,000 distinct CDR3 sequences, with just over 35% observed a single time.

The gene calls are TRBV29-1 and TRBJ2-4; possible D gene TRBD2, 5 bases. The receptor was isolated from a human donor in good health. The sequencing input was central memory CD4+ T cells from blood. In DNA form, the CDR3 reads TGCAGCGTTAGGTCTGCGGGCTGGGAAAACATTCAGTACTTC. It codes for CSVRSAGWENIQYF.